These T cell receptor beta chains were read from a single sample in a study of spatial heterogeneity in lung cancer. TCRdb re-called the 5' RACE reads with MiXCR, one entry per CDR3 protein. In the table there are several thousand distinct CDR3 sequences, 4.5% to 6.5% of which are singletons. The specimen was lung tumor tissue, collected at surgery. The origin of the receptors is a female donor with early-stage non-small cell lung cancer. Both conserved end residues are part of each CDR3. The order of the fields is D gene, V gene, clone size, J gene, CDR3 length, CDR3 DNA, CDR3 protein. A D gene is named only where the DNA matches it firmly. The listing skips clone size in some rows; elsewhere it reads once, few, many or a size class.

D: NA; V: TRBV20-1; size: NA; J: TRBJ2-2; length: 12; DNA: TGCAGTGCTCCTTGGAGCACCGGGGAGCTGTTTTTT; CDR3: CSAPWSTGELFF
D: TRBD1; V: TRBV7-3; size: NA; J: TRBJ2-7; length: 16; DNA: TGTGCCAGCAGCCTCCGCCGACAGGGGGGAACGTACGAGCAGTACTTC; CDR3: CASSLRRQGGTYEQYF
D: TRBD2; V: TRBV9; size: many; J: TRBJ2-7; length: 13; DNA: TGTGCCAGCGGGACTAGCGGGACTCACGAGCAGTACTTC; CDR3: CASGTSGTHEQYF
D: NA; V: TRBV4-1; size: many; J: TRBJ1-5; length: 16; DNA: TGCGCCAGCAGCCAAGATAGGGGGACGGGCAATCAGCCCCAGCATTTT; CDR3: CASSQDRGTGNQPQHF
D: NA; V: TRBV7-2; size: many; J: TRBJ1-5; length: 14; DNA: TGTGCCAGCAGCTTAGTTCAGGGAGGCCAGCCCCAGCATTTT; CDR3: CASSLVQGGQPQHF
D: NA; V: TRBV28; size: medium-sized; J: TRBJ1-1; length: 12; DNA: TGTGCCAGCAGTCAGCGGCCCACTGAAGCTTTCTTT; CDR3: CASSQRPTEAFF
D: NA; V: TRBV11-1; size: few; J: TRBJ2-2; length: 18; DNA: TGTGCCAGCAACCCGACTCACCGGAGGATCTCGAGCACCGGGGAGCTGTTTTTT; CDR3: CASNPTHRRISSTGELFF
D: NA; V: TRBV19; size: many; J: TRBJ1-5; length: 14; DNA: TGTGCCAGTATGGCCCTCCGGAGGGATCAGCCCCAGCATTTT; CDR3: CASMALRRDQPQHF
D: NA; V: TRBV30; size: few; J: TRBJ1-5; length: 16; DNA: TGTGCCTGGACCCCGGGGGGGGGCAGGGTAGGTCAGCCCCAGCATTTT; CDR3: CAWTPGGGRVGQPQHF
D: TRBD1; V: TRBV2; size: few; J: TRBJ2-3; length: 15; DNA: TGTGCCAGCAGTGAATTAGACAGGGGGCAAGATACGCAGTATTTT; CDR3: CASSELDRGQDTQYF
D: NA; V: TRBV3-1; size: few; J: TRBJ1-1; length: 14; DNA: TGTGCCAGCAGCCAGGGGGTATTGAGCACTGAAGCTTTCTTT; CDR3: CASSQGVLSTEAFF
D: TRBD2; V: TRBV10-3; size: medium-sized; J: TRBJ2-1; length: 14; DNA: TGTGCCACTAGGACTAGCGGAGCCTACAATGAGCAGTTCTTC; CDR3: CATRTSGAYNEQFF
D: TRBD1; V: TRBV5-1; size: medium-sized; J: TRBJ1-2; length: 14; DNA: TGCGCCAGCAGCCAGGACAGGGCGAACTATGGCTACACCTTC; CDR3: CASSQDRANYGYTF
D: NA; V: TRBV2; size: many; J: TRBJ1-4; length: 14; DNA: TGTGCCACAGAGGAAAAGGGGGGAGGTGAAAAACTGTTTTTT; CDR3: CATEEKGGGEKLFF